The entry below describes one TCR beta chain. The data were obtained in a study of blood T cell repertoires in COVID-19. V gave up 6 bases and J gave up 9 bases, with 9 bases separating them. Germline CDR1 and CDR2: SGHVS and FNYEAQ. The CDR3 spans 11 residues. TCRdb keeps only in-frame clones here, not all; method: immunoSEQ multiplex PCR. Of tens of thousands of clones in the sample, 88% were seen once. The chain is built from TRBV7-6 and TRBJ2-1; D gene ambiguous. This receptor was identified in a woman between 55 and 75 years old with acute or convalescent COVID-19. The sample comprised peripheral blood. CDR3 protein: CASSPGPEQFF. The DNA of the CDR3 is TGTGCCAGCAGTCCAGGCCCTGAGCAGTTCTTC.